A selection of T cell receptor beta chains follows, all from one sample in a study of blood T cell repertoires in COVID-19. Profiling relied on immunoSEQ multiplex PCR, and the TCRdb table lists in-frame clones only, not all of them. Of roughly 140,000 clones listed, 75% to 85% are singletons. Input material: peripheral blood. The receptors here all came from a man aged 50-60 years with acute or convalescent COVID-19. Each CDR3 is given with its conserved first and last residue. Each record gives: D gene, J gene, CDR3 length, clone size, V gene, CDR3 protein, CDR3 DNA. D genes are given only for firm matches. Clone size is given for some rows only: seen once, a few or many times, or a class if the clone is expanded.

>TRBD1|TRBJ1-2|14|-|TRBV5-8
CASSTGTGFYGYTF
TGTGCCAGCAGCACCGGGACAGGCTTTTATGGCTACACCTTC
>-|TRBJ1-2|16|once|TRBV21-1
CASSKDPPGQNYGYTF
TGTGCCAGCAGCAAAGATCCCCCGGGACAGAACTATGGCTACACCTTC
>-|TRBJ1-6|16|once|TRBV6-5
CASSSPGMALRSPLHF
TGTGCCAGCAGTTCCCCCGGGATGGCTCTCAGGTCACCCCTCCACTTT
>-|TRBJ2-2|15|-|TRBV3-1/TRBV3-2
CASSQGSANTGELFF
TGTGCCAGCAGCCAAGGCAGCGCGAACACCGGGGAGCTGTTTTTT
>-|TRBJ1-5|13|-|TRBV6-5
CASSVTGFQPQHF
TGTGCCAGCAGCGTCACAGGGTTTCAGCCCCAGCATTTT
>TRBD1|TRBJ1-4|11|once|TRBV20-1
CSARVPTGGYF
TGCAGTGCTAGAGTTCCTACAGGGGGTTATTTT
>-|TRBJ2-5|14|-|TRBV5-1
CASSLAVQKETQYF
TGCGCCAGCAGCTTGGCCGTACAGAAAGAGACCCAGTACTTC
>-|TRBJ1-1|15|-|TRBV7-9
CASSLDGQTNTEAFF
TGTGCCAGCAGCTTAGATGGGCAAACGAACACTGAAGCTTTCTTT
>-|TRBJ2-5|13|-|TRBV5-1
CASSSDGEETQYF
TGCGCCAGCAGCTCCGACGGGGAGGAGACCCAGTACTTC
>-|TRBJ1-5|15|-|TRBV2
CASSGTAASNQPQHF
TGTGCCAGCAGTGGGACAGCAGCTAGCAATCAGCCCCAGCATTTT
>TRBD1|TRBJ1-3|15|-|TRBV5-1
CASSLTGTGGNTIYF
TGCGCCAGCAGCCTTACCGGGACAGGGGGAAACACCATATATTTT
>-|TRBJ1-5|16|-|TRBV4-1
CASSQGYRSFNQAQHF
TGCGCCAGCAGCCAAGGGTACAGGAGTTTCAATCAAGCCCAGCATTTT
>-|TRBJ2-4|14|once|TRBV27
CASGPGLAKNIQYF
TGTGCCAGTGGGCCGGGACTAGCCAAAAACATTCAGTACTTC
>-|TRBJ1-1|11|-|TRBV7-2
CASSPDTEAFF
TGTGCCAGCAGCCCTGACACTGAAGCTTTCTTT
>-|TRBJ2-7|16|-|TRBV7-9
CASSLAAGYILYEQYF
TGTGCCAGCAGCTTAGCTGCAGGATATATCCTCTACGAGCAGTACTTC
>-|TRBJ1-5|12|-|TRBV28
CASSSPGQPQHF
TGTGCCAGCAGTTCACCGGGGCAGCCCCAGCATTTT
>-|TRBJ2-7|12|-|TRBV6-1
CASSDRGTEQYF
TGTGCCAGCAGTGACAGGGGCACCGAGCAGTACTTC
>TRBD1|TRBJ2-7|13|few|TRBV25-1
CASIGTGTYEQYF
TGTGCCAGCATCGGGACAGGGACCTACGAGCAGTACTTC
>TRBD2|TRBJ2-3|14|-|TRBV11-3
CASSISGGSDTQYF
TGTGCCAGCAGCATTAGCGGGGGGTCAGATACGCAGTATTTT
>-|TRBJ1-1|13|-|TRBV11-3
CASSQTEGVEAFF
TGTGCCAGCAGCCAGACCGAGGGGGTAGAAGCTTTCTTT
>TRBD1|TRBJ1-3|16|-|TRBV6-6
CASSYFGTEIGNTIYF
TGTGCCAGCAGTTATTTCGGGACAGAAATCGGAAACACCATATATTTT
>-|TRBJ2-7|14|-|TRBV19
CASRPALGSYEQYF
TGTGCCAGTAGACCGGCACTCGGGAGCTACGAGCAGTACTTC
>-|TRBJ1-6|15|few|TRBV7-3
CASSLTYSLGSPLHF
TGTGCCAGCAGCTTAACGTACAGTTTGGGCTCACCCCTCCACTTT
>TRBD1|TRBJ2-7|14|-|TRBV2
CASNWETGGYEQYF
TGTGCCAGCAATTGGGAGACAGGGGGGTACGAGCAGTACTTC
>-|TRBJ2-3|15|-|TRBV7-9
CATSPLRQATDTQYF
TGTGCCACCAGCCCACTTAGACAGGCCACAGATACGCAGTATTTT
>-|TRBJ2-1|16|-|TRBV5-6
CASSLDSGAKYNEQFF
TGTGCCAGCAGCTTGGATAGCGGCGCCAAATACAATGAGCAGTTCTTC
>TRBD1|TRBJ2-1|15|-|TRBV7-3
CASSRDRGPYNEQFF
TGTGCCAGCAGCCGCGACAGGGGCCCCTACAATGAGCAGTTCTTC
>-|TRBJ2-2|19|-|TRBV11-3
CASSLDGARPGGNTGELFF
TGTGCCAGCAGCTTAGATGGGGCGCGTCCCGGTGGGAACACCGGGGAGCTGTTTTTT
>-|TRBJ1-6|16|-|TRBV1
CTSSRGGNSYNSPLHF
TGCACCAGCAGCCGAGGGGGAAACTCCTATAATTCACCCCTCCACTTT
>TRBD1|TRBJ2-7|16|-|TRBV6-6
CASSTPPGQGSFEQYF
TGTGCCAGCAGTACCCCTCCGGGACAGGGATCTTTCGAGCAGTACTTC
>TRBD2|TRBJ2-1|14|-|TRBV29-1
CSVGLAGGIDEQFF
TGCAGCGTGGGCCTAGCGGGGGGTATTGATGAGCAGTTCTTC
>TRBD1|TRBJ2-1|13|-|TRBV13
CASSSDRVDEQFF
TGTGCCAGCAGCTCGGACAGGGTGGATGAGCAGTTCTTC
>TRBD1|TRBJ1-6|13|-|TRBV30
CAWSPDRGSPLHF
TGTGCCTGGAGTCCGGACAGGGGGTCACCCCTCCACTTT
>-|TRBJ1-4|15|-|TRBV11-2
CASSLFEGYNEKLFF
TGTGCCAGCAGCTTATTCGAGGGTTATAATGAAAAACTGTTTTTT
>-|TRBJ2-7|15|-|TRBV21-1
CASTWDRGPFYEQYF
TGTGCCAGCACTTGGGACAGGGGGCCATTCTACGAGCAGTACTTC
>-|TRBJ1-5|14|-|TRBV19
CASMSQGGNQPQHF
TGTGCCAGTATGTCGCAGGGCGGCAATCAGCCCCAGCATTTT
>-|TRBJ2-2|17|-|TRBV6-6
CASSLQPGASSTGELFF
TGTGCCAGCAGTCTCCAGCCAGGGGCGTCGAGCACCGGGGAGCTGTTTTTT
>TRBD1|TRBJ1-6|15|once|TRBV5-4
CASSLVTGGDSPLHF
TGTGCCAGCAGCTTGGTTACAGGGGGCGATTCACCCCTCCACTTT
>-|TRBJ2-2|15|-|TRBV7-7
CASSLSPGPTGELFF
TGTGCTAGCAGCTTATCCCCAGGGCCAACCGGGGAGCTGTTTTTT
>TRBD1|TRBJ1-1|15|-|TRBV19
CASSIEGQMNTEAFF
TGTGCCAGTAGTATAGAGGGACAGATGAACACTGAAGCTTTCTTT
>-|TRBJ2-2|14|-|TRBV4-1
CASSQEPGPGELFF
TGCGCCAGCAGCCAAGAACCAGGCCCCGGGGAGCTGTTTTTT
>-|TRBJ1-4|13|once|TRBV30
CAWSWGGNEKLFF
TGTGCCTGGAGTTGGGGGGGTAATGAAAAACTGTTTTTT
>-|TRBJ1-1|14|-|TRBV30
CAWSRRRSNTEAFF
TGTGCCTGGAGTAGGCGGCGGTCGAACACTGAAGCTTTCTTT
>-|TRBJ1-2|13|-|TRBV5-8
CASSLVDGDGYTF
TGTGCCAGCAGCTTGGTGGATGGAGATGGCTACACCTTC
>TRBD2|TRBJ2-4|18|-|TRBV10-1
CASRLRTSGALTKNIQYF
TGCGCCAGCAGACTCAGGACTAGCGGGGCTCTAACCAAAAACATTCAGTACTTC